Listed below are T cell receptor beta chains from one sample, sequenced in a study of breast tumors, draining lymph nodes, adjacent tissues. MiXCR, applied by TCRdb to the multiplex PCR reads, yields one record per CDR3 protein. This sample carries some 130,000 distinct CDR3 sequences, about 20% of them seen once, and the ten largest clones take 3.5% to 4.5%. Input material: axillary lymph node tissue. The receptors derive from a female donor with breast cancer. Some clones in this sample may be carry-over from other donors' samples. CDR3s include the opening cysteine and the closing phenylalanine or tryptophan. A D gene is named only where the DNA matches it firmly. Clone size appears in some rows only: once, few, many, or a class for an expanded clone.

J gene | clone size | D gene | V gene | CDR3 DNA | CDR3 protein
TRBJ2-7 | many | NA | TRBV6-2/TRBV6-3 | TGTGCCAGCAGGGAGAGGGGGAAAGCCTACGAGCAGTACTTC | CASRERGKAYEQYF
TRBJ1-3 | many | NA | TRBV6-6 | TGTGCCAGCAGTTACGGGCGGGGCTCCGGAAACACCATATATTTT | CASSYGRGSGNTIYF
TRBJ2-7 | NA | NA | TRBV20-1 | TGCAGTGCTAGGGCTCCCGGGGTTAAGTCCGAGCAGTACTTC | CSARAPGVKSEQYF
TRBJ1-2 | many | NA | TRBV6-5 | TGTGCCAGCACAAAGCGAGGGATCTATGGCTACACCTTC | CASTKRGIYGYTF
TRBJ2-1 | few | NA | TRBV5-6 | TGTGCCAGCAGCTTGTTAATCCTAAGTGAGCAGTTCTTC | CASSLLILSEQFF
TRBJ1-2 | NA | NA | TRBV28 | TGTGCCAGCAGTCACCGGGACCTAGCTAACTATGGCTACACCTTC | CASSHRDLANYGYTF
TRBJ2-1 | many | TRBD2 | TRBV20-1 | TGCAGTGCGAGTAAAAGGACTAGCGGGGGGGAGAAGCCCTACAATGAGCAGTTCTTC | CSASKRTSGGEKPYNEQFF
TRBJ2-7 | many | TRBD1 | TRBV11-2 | TGTGCCAGCGGATACAGGGGCTCCTACGAGCAGTACTTC | CASGYRGSYEQYF
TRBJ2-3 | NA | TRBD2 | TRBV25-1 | TGTGCCAGCAGCCAGCCGGGACTAGCGGGGGGTCCCCCAGATACGCAGTATTTT | CASSQPGLAGGPPDTQYF
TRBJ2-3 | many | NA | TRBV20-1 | TGCAGTGCTAGAGCTAAGAGGGCAGATACGCAGTATTTT | CSARAKRADTQYF
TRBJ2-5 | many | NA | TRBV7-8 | TGTGCCAGCAGCTCTGCCGGGGGCGGGGGCCCCGAGACCCAGTACTTC | CASSSAGGGGPETQYF
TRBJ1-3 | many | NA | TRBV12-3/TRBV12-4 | TGTGCCAGCAGCCCAGGATTCTCTGGAAACACCATATATTTT | CASSPGFSGNTIYF
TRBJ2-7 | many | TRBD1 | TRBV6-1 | TGTGCCAGCATTGACAGGGGGCGAGCCTACGAGCAGTACTTC | CASIDRGRAYEQYF
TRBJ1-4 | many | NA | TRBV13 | TGTGCCAGCAGCTTACAGGTGGATGAAAAACTGTTTTTT | CASSLQVDEKLFF
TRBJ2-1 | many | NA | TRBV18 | TGTGCCAGCTGTCGGGCGGAAAACAATGAGCAGTTCTTC | CASCRAENNEQFF
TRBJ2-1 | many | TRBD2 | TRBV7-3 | TGTGCCAGCAGCTTACTGGGGGGGGACTACAATGAGCAGTTCTTC | CASSLLGGDYNEQFF
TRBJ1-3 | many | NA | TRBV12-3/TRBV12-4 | TGTGCCAGCAGTTTGGGACCCCGAAACACCATATATTTT | CASSLGPRNTIYF
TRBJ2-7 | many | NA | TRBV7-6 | TGTGCCAGCAGCTTAGCTCGAGGGCGGGAGCAGTACTTC | CASSLARGREQYF
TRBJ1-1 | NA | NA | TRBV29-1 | TGCAGCGTTGTCCCACAAGCGGGCACTGAAGCTTTCTTT | CSVVPQAGTEAFF
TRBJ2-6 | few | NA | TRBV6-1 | TGTGCCACCGCCCCTTTCCAATTCTCTGGGGCCAACGTCCTGACTTTC | CATAPFQFSGANVLTF
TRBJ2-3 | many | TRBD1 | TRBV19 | TGTGCCAGTAGTATACAGCCTGGGACAGGGGGAGATACGCAGTATTTT | CASSIQPGTGGDTQYF
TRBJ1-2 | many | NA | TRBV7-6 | TGTGCCAGCAGCCACACAGGGCAGGGTGGCTACACCTTC | CASSHTGQGGYTF
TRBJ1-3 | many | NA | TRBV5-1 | TGCGCCAGCAGCTTGGAAATTACAGCCCCTGGAAACACCATATATTTT | CASSLEITAPGNTIYF
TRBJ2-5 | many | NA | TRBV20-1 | TGCAGTGCTAGAGTTTTCCCCGGGACAAAAGAGACCCAGTACTTC | CSARVFPGTKETQYF
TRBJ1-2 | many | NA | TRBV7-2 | TGTGCCAGCAGCTTAGTGGGGACGACAGTGGGCTATGGCTACACCTTC | CASSLVGTTVGYGYTF
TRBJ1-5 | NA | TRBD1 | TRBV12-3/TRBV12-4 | TGTGCCAGCAGTTGGGACAGCCCCAATCAGCCCCAGCATTTT | CASSWDSPNQPQHF
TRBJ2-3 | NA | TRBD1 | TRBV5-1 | TGCGCCAGCAACGACAGGGGCACAGATACGCCGTATTTT | CASNDRGTDTPYF
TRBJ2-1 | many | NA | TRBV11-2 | TGTGCCAGCACGCAAAGTGGGGTAGATGAGCAGTTCTTC | CASTQSGVDEQFF
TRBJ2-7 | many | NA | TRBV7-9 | TGTGCCAGCAGCCCGGACATGCAGACCTACGAGCAGTACTTC | CASSPDMQTYEQYF
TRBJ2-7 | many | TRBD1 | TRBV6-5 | TGTGCCAGCAGTTACTCCAGGGACAGGACCAACGAGCAGTACTTC | CASSYSRDRTNEQYF
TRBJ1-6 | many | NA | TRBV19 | TGTGCCAGTAGCGCGTGGACGGATTCACCCCTCCACTTT | CASSAWTDSPLHF
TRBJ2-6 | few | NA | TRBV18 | TGTGCCAGCTCACAGGGGTCTGGGGCCAACGTCCTGACTTTC | CASSQGSGANVLTF
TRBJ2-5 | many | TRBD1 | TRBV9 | TGTGCCAGCAGCGAGGGACAGGGGGAAGAGACCCAGTACTTC | CASSEGQGEETQYF
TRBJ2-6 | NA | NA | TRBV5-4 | TGTGCCAGCAGCTGGGACTGGCCCTCTGGGGCCAACGTCCTGACTTTC | CASSWDWPSGANVLTF
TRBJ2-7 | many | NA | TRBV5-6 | TGTGCCAGCAGTCAGGGCGCGGCAGGGCTGGGGCAGTACTTC | CASSQGAAGLGQYF
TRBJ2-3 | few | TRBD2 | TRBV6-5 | TGTGCCAGCAGTCGCCCTAACCGGGCTAGCGGCAAGGATACGCAGTATTTT | CASSRPNRASGKDTQYF
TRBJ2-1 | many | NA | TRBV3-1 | TGTGCCAGCAGGATCTCAGGGGTATCTTACAATGAGCAGTTCTTC | CASRISGVSYNEQFF
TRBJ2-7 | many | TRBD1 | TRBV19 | TGTGCCAGTAGTTCCGGGGACAGCATCTACGAGCAGTACTTC | CASSSGDSIYEQYF
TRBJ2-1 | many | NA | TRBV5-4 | TGTGCCAGCAGCCATCCTGCGGACGACAACAATGAGCAGTTCTTC | CASSHPADDNNEQFF
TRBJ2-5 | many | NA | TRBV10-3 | TGTGCCATCAGTGAGTCAGACGGTCAAGAGACCCAGTACTTC | CAISESDGQETQYF
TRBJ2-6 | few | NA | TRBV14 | TGTGCCAGCAGCAAGTGGACGGGCTCTGGGGCCAACGTCCTGACTTTC | CASSKWTGSGANVLTF
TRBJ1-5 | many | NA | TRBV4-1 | TGCGCCAGCAGCCAAGAGGAGGGACACCTCAATCAGCCCCAGCATTTT | CASSQEEGHLNQPQHF
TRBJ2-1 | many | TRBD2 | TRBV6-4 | TGTGCCAGCAGTGTCCAGCGGGGGGCGGATGAGCAGTTCTTC | CASSVQRGADEQFF